The TCR beta chain described here comes from a study of blood T cell repertoires in COVID-19. About the study: Samples came from the United States, Italy and Spain, spanning acute and convalescent COVID-19. T cells, B-cell-depleted T cells, or PBMCs supplied cDNA or gDNA.

The length of the CDR3 is 16 residues. Per the germline V gene, CDR1 is SGHNT and CDR2 is YYREEE (reference sequence). Unmatched junction bases numbered 8, after V lost 5 bases and J lost 5 bases. In the authors' workflow: Reference gene primer amplification gave nucleated cell count estimates. This table comes from immunoSEQ multiplex PCR, and its TCRdb copy is limited to in-frame clones, with some not included. V and J calls and clone size follow that table, whereas D and trimming were derived from the DNA. The sample contains roughly 250,000 clones, about 88% of which appear only once. V and J are TRBV5-4 and TRBJ2-3; 13 nucleotides match TRBD2. The specimen sequenced was peripheral blood. This TCR derives from a woman between 40 and 55 years old who had recovered from COVID-19. The CDR3 protein is CASSSRLAGGGDTQYF. The CDR3 coding sequence is TGTGCCAGCAGTTCAAGACTAGCGGGAGGAGGAGATACGCAGTATTTT.